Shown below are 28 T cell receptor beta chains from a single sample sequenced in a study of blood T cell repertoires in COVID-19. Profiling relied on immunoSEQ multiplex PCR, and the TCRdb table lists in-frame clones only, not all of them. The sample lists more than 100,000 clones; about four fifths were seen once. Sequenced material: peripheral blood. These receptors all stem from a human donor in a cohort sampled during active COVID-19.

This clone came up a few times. The CDR3 sequence: CASSQGAGGTAGELFF. The CDR3 DNA is TGTGCCAGCAGCCAAGGGGCGGGGGGCACGGCCGGGGAGCTGTTTTTT. The V call is TRBV7-6, the J call TRBJ2-2; 8 bases are a match to TRBD2. Germline V gene lookup returns CDR1 SGHVS and CDR2 FNYEAQ. With 5 bases clipped from V and 6 bases from J, the junction kept 11 bases outside the gene matches. The CDR3 has 16 amino acids.

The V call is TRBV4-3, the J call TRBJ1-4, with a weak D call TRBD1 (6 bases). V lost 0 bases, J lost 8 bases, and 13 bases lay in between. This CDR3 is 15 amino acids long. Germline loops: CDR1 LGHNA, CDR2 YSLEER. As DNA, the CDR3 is TGCGCCAGCAGCCAAGACCGGGGTCAGGGGGAAAAACTGTTTTTT. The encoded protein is CASSQDRGQGEKLFF.

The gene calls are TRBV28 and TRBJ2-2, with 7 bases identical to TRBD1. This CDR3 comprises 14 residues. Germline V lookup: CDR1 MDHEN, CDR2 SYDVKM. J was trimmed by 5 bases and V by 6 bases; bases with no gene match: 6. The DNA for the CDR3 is TGTGCCAGCAGATTGACAGGGCGGACCGGGGAGCTGTTTTTT. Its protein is CASRLTGRTGELFF.

The CDR3 DNA reads as TGTGCCAGCACCTCCAAAGGGGCCCCAGATACGCAGTATTTT. It codes for CASTSKGAPDTQYF. The gene calls are TRBV7-2 and TRBJ2-3, with a tentative D call TRBD1 (5 bases). This CDR3 region has 14 residues. V lost 7 bases, J lost 4 bases, and 15 bases lay in between. Germline V lookup: CDR1 SGHTA, CDR2 FQGNSA.

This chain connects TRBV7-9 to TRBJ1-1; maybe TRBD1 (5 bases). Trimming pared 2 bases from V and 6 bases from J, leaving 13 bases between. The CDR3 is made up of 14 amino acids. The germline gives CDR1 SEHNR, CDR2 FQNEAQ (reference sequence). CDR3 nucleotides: TGTGCCAGCAGCTTACTTAGGGGTAACGCTGAAGCTTTCTTT. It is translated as CASSLLRGNAEAFF.

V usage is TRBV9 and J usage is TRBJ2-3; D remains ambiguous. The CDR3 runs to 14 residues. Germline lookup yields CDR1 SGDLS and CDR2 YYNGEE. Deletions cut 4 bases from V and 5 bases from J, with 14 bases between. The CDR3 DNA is TGTGCCAGCAGCCCGAGCGCGAACTTAGATACGCAGTATTTT. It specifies CASSPSANLDTQYF.

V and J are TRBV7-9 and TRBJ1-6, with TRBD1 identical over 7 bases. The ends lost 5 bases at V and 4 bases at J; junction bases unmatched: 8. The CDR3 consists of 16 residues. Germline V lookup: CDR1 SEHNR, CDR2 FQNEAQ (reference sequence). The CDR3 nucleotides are TGTGCCAGCAGCCCTCAGGGGGAGGCTTATAATTCACCCCTCCACTTT. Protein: CASSPQGEAYNSPLHF.

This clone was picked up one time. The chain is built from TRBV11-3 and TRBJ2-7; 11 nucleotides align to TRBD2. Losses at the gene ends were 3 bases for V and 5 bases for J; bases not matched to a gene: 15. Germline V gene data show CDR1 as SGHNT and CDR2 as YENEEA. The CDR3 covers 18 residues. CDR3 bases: TGTGCCAGCAGCTTCCTACCGGGACTAGCGGTTGGGGTCGACGAGCAGTACTTC. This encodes CASSFLPGLAVGVDEQYF.

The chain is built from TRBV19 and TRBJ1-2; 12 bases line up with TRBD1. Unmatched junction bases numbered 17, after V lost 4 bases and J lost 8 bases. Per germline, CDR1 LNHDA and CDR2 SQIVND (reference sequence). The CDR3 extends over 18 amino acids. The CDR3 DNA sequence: TGTGCCAGTAGTAGAGGCGGGACAGGGGGCGAGGGGGGCAGAGGCTACACCTTC. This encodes CASSRGGTGGEGGRGYTF. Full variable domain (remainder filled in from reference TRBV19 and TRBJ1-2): DGGITQSPKYLFRKEGQNVTLSCEQNLNHDAMYWYRQDPGQGLRLIYYSQIVNDFQKGDIAEGYSVSREKKESFPLTVTSAQKNPTAFYLCASSRGGTGGEGGRGYTFGSGTRLTVV.

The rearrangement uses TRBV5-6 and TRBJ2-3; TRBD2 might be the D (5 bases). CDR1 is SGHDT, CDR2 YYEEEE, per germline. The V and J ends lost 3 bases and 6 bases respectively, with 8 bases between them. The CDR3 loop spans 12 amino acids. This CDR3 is CASSSGGDTQYF. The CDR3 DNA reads TGTGCCAGCAGCTCTGGCGGGGATACGCAGTATTTT.

CDR3 DNA sequence: TGTGCCAGCAGTTACTCGCACAGGGGAGACACTGAAGCTTTCTTT. Translating it yields CASSYSHRGDTEAFF. The chain combines TRBV6-5 with TRBJ1-1, with 7 bases that match TRBD1. The J segment lost 3 bases and the V segment lost 0 bases, leaving 4 bases of the junction unmatched. CDR1 and CDR2 (germline): MNHEY, SVGAGI. The CDR3 has 15 amino acids.

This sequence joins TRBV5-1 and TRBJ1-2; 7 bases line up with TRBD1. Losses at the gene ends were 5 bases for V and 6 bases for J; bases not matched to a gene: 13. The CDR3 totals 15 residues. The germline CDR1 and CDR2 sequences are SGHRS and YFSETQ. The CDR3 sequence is CASRTVAGGVDGYTF. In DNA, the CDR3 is TGCGCCAGCAGGACCGTGGCAGGGGGAGTAGATGGCTACACCTTC.

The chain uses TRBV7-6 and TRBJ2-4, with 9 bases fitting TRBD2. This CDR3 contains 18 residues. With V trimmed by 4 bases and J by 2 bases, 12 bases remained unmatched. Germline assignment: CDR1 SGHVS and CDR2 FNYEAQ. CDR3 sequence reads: CASSSAFHSGGSKNIQYF. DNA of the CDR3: TGTGCCAGCAGCTCCGCGTTTCATAGCGGGGGTTCCAAAAACATTCAGTACTTC.

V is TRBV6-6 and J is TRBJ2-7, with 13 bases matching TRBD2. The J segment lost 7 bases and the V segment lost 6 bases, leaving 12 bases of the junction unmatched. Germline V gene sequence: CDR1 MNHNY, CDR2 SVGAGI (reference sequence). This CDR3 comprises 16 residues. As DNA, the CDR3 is TGTGCCAGCAGCTCTCTCGGACTAGCGGGGGCGGGGGAGCAGTACTTC. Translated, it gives CASSSLGLAGAGEQYF.

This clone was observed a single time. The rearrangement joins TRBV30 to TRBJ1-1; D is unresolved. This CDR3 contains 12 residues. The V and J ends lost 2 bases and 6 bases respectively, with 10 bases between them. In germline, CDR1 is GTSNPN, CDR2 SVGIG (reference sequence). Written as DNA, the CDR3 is TGTGCCTGGAGTCGGCAGGTCCCTGAAGCTTTCTTT. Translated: CAWSRQVPEAFF.

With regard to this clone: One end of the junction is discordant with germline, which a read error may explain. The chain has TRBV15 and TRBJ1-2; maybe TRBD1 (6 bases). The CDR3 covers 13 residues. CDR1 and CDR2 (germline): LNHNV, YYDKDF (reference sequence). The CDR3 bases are TGTGCCACCAGCGCACGACAGGCATCGACTGTCAATTTC. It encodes CATSARQASTVNF.

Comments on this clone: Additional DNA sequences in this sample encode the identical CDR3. The CDR3: CASSYSTGNTEAFF. CDR3 DNA: TGTGCCAGCAGTTACTCGACAGGCAACACTGAAGCTTTCTTT. The rearrangement joins TRBV6-2 or TRBV6-3 to TRBJ1-1, with a tentative D call TRBD1 (6 bases). Trimming shortened V by 0 bases and J by 2 bases, and 7 bases separated the two germline ends. The germline gives CDR1 MNHEY, CDR2 SVGEGT. The CDR3 has 14 residues.

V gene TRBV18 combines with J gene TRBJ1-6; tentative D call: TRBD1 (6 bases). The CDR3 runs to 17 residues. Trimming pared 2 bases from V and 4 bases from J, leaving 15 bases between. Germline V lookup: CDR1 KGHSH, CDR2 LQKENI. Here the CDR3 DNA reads TGTGCCAGCTCACCAACAGCCGGGACACCTTATAATTCACCCCTCCACTTT. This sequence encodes CASSPTAGTPYNSPLHF.

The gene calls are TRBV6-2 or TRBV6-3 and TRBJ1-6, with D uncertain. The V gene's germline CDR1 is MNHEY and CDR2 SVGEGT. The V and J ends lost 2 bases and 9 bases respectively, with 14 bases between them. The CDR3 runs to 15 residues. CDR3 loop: CASSYPGGFSSPLHF. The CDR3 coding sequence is TGTGCCAGCAGTTACCCAGGAGGTTTTAGTTCACCCCTCCACTTT.

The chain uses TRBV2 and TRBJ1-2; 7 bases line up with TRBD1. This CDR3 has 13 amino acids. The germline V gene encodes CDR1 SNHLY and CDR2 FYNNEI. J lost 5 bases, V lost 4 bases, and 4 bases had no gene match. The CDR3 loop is CASSADREYGYTF. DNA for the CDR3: TGTGCCAGCAGTGCAGACAGGGAATATGGCTACACCTTC. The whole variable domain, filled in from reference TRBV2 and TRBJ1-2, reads EPEVTQTPSHQVTQMGQEVILRCVPISNHLYFYWYRQILGQKVEFLVSFYNNEISEKSEIFDDQFSVERPDGSNFTLKIRSTKLEDSAMYFCASSADREYGYTFGSGTRLTVV.

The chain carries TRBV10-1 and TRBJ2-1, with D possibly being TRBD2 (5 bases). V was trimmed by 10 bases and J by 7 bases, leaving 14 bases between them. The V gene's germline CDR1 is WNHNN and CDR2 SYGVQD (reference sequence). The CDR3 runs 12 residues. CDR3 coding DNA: TGCGCCACGGGGAGCAGTCCTAATGAGCAGTTCTTC. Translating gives CATGSSPNEQFF.

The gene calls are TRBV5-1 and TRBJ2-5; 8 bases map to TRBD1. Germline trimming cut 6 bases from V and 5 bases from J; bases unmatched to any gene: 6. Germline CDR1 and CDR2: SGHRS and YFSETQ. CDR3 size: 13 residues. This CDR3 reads CASTGQGGETQYF. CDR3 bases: TGCGCCAGCACCGGACAGGGAGGTGAGACCCAGTACTTC.

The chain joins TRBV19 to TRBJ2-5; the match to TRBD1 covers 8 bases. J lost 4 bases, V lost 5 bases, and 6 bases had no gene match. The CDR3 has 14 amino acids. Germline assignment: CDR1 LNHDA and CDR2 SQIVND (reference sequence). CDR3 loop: CASSDRGLGETQYF. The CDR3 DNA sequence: TGTGCCAGTAGTGACAGGGGATTAGGAGAGACCCAGTACTTC. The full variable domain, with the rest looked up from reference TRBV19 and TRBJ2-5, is DGGITQSPKYLFRKEGQNVTLSCEQNLNHDAMYWYRQDPGQGLRLIYYSQIVNDFQKGDIAEGYSVSREKKESFPLTVTSAQKNPTAFYLCASSDRGLGETQYFGPGTRLLVL.

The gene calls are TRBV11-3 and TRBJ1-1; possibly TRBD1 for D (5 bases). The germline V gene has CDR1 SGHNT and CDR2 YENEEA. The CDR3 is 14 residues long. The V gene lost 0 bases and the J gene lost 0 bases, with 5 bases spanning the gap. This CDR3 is CASSLETVNTEAFF. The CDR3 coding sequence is TGTGCCAGCAGCTTAGAGACAGTGAACACTGAAGCTTTCTTT.

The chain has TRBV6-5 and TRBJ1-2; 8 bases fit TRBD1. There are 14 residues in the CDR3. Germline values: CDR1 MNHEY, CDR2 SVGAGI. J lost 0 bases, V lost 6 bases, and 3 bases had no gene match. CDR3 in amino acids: CASSSGQANYGYTF. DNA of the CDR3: TGTGCCAGCAGCTCGGGACAGGCTAACTATGGCTACACCTTC.

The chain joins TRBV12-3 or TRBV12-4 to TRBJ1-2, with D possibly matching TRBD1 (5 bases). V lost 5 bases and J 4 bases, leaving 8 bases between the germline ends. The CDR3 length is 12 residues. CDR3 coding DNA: TGTGCCAGCAGTAACCAGGGCTATGGCTACACCTTC. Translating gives CASSNQGYGYTF.

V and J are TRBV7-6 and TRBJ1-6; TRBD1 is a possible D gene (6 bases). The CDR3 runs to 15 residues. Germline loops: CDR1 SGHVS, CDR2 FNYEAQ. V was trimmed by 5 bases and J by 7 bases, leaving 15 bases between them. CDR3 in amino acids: CASSINRAGNSPLHF. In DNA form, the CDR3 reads TGTGCCAGCAGCATAAACAGGGCTGGCAATTCACCCCTCCACTTT.

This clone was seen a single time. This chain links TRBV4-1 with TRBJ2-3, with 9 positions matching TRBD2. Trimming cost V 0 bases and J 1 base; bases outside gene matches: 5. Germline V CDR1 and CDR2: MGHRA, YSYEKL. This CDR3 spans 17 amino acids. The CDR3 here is CASSQDGGGGGTDTQYF. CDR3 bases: TGCGCCAGCAGCCAAGATGGCGGCGGGGGGGGCACAGATACGCAGTATTTT.